Listed below are T cell receptor beta chains from one sample, sequenced in a study of identifying expanded T cells in peripheral blood. Profiling relied on immunoSEQ multiplex PCR, and the TCRdb table lists in-frame clones only, not all of them. The table lists some 97,000 clones, over 70% of them singletons. What was sequenced was blood. Receptor source: a person aged 18 to 70 in good health. Each CDR3 is given with its conserved first and last residue. A D gene is named only where the DNA matches it firmly. Only part of the rows carry a size: once, few, many, or a class if the clone is expanded.

d_call	v_call	cdr3_length	clone_size	j_call	cdr3_nt	cdr3_aa
.	TRBV29-1	13	.	TRBJ2-2	TGCAGCGGGATGCGGGGCAACACCGGGGAGCTGTTTTTT	CSGMRGNTGELFF
.	TRBV15	15	.	TRBJ2-4	TGTGCCACCAGCAGAGATACCTCCTCCAAAAACATTCAGTACTTC	CATSRDTSSKNIQYF
TRBD1	TRBV2	15	.	TRBJ1-2	TGTGCCAGCAGAGGGGGGACAGAGACTCCCTATGGCTACACCTTC	CASRGGTETPYGYTF
TRBD1	TRBV5-1	19	.	TRBJ2-6	TGCGCCAGCAGCTTGACTCGGGACAGGGTTACATCTGGGGCCAACGTCCTGACTTTC	CASSLTRDRVTSGANVLTF
.	TRBV5-1	14	.	TRBJ1-2	TGCGCCAGCAGCTTCGGGGCCGAAGGCAGTGGCTACACCTTC	CASSFGAEGSGYTF
TRBD2	TRBV4-1	18	.	TRBJ2-2	TGCGCCAGCAGCCACCCCTCAGGGCGGGGGGACTACACCGGGGAGCTGTTTTTT	CASSHPSGRGDYTGELFF
.	TRBV2	15	.	TRBJ1-1	TGTGCCAGCAGTGAACGTGGTCGGTTGAACACTGAAGCTTTCTTT	CASSERGRLNTEAFF
TRBD1	TRBV10-1	17	.	TRBJ1-4	TGCGCCAGCAAATCCACATGGGCCCGAGACAGGGATGGAAAACTGTTTTTT	CASKSTWARDRDGKLFF
TRBD2	TRBV5-4	16	.	TRBJ2-7	TGTGCCAGCAGCTTAGACCTAGCGGGGGGGTCCCGCGAGCAGTACTTC	CASSLDLAGGSREQYF
.	TRBV9	13	.	TRBJ1-1	TGTGCCAGCAGCCCCGGACCTAACACTGAAGCTTTCTTT	CASSPGPNTEAFF
TRBD1	TRBV5-1	15	.	TRBJ2-3	TGCGCCAGCAGCTTGGGAACAGGGGGCAGGGATACGCAGTATTTT	CASSLGTGGRDTQYF
.	TRBV5-1	13	once	TRBJ1-1	TGCGCCAGCAGCTTGGAGGGGCCGGGGGGAGCTTTCTTT	CASSLEGPGGAFF
TRBD2	TRBV15	14	.	TRBJ2-3	TGTGCCACCAGCAGAGATTTGGTCCCCGGCGGGGGGCTGTTT	CATSRDLVPGGGLF
.	TRBV21-1	15	.	TRBJ1-1	TGTGCCAGCAGCCCCCGGTCCAGACGTGGCCCTGAAGCTTTCTTT	CASSPRSRRGPEAFF
TRBD1	TRBV7-9	12	.	TRBJ1-1	TGTGCCAGCAGCTTAGCGGGACAGAGGGCTTTCTTT	CASSLAGQRAFF
.	TRBV12-5	11	.	TRBJ1-1	TGTGCTAGTGGCAGGGGCACTGAAGCTTTCTTT	CASGRGTEAFF
.	TRBV5-1	13	.	TRBJ2-2	TGCGCCAGCAGCTTGGGGGGCACCGGGGAGCTGTTTTTT	CASSLGGTGELFF
TRBD2	TRBV7-8	14	once	TRBJ2-1	TGTGCCAGCAGCTTAACAGCGGGAGTCAATGAGCAGTTCTTC	CASSLTAGVNEQFF
.	TRBV30	13	.	TRBJ1-2	TGTGCCTGGAGTTCTGGTTTGAGGTATGGCTACACCTTC	CAWSSGLRYGYTF
.	TRBV19	15	.	TRBJ1-3	TGTGCCAGTAGTTTAACAGGGTATTCTGGAAACACCATATATTTT	CASSLTGYSGNTIYF
.	TRBV14	14	.	TRBJ1-6	TGTGCCAGCAGCCAATGGGACGGGGATTCACCCCTCCACTTT	CASSQWDGDSPLHF
TRBD1	TRBV6-6	16	.	TRBJ2-2	TGTGCCAGCAGTTTCCGAGACAGGGGGCGAGGCGGGGAGCTGTTTTTT	CASSFRDRGRGGELFF
.	TRBV5-6	17	.	TRBJ1-3	TGTGCCAGCAGCTTGAGGAGGGGACTAAACTTCCGGGACACCATATATTTT	CASSLRRGLNFRDTIYF
.	TRBV2	14	.	TRBJ2-7	TGTGCCAGCAGGAAGGGTAAGGGCCTTTACGAGCAGTACTTC	CASRKGKGLYEQYF
.	TRBV5-4	14	.	TRBJ1-1	TGTGCCAGCAGCTTGCGCAAGACCGACACTGAAGCTTTCTTT	CASSLRKTDTEAFF
.	TRBV5-4	13	.	TRBJ1-6	TGTGCCAGCAGCGACGGAACACCTTCACCCCTCCACTTT	CASSDGTPSPLHF
.	TRBV14	17	.	TRBJ1-2	TGTGCCAGCAGCCAAGTACCAGGGCGAAGCGATAACTATGGCTACACCTTC	CASSQVPGRSDNYGYTF
.	TRBV20-1	11	.	TRBJ1-2	TGCAGTGCCCCAGCGGGCTATGGCTACACCTTC	CSAPAGYGYTF
.	TRBV6-5	16	.	TRBJ1-5	TGTGCCAGCAGTTACTCGAGAGGGGCAACTAATCAGCCCCAGCATTTT	CASSYSRGATNQPQHF
.	TRBV4-2	16	.	TRBJ1-4	TGTGCCAGCAGCCAAGATCAGGTCGGACAAGATGAAAAACTGTTTTTT	CASSQDQVGQDEKLFF
.	TRBV5-1	15	.	TRBJ2-2	TGCGCCAGCAGGTTTTCCCCCGAAAACACCGGGGAGCTGTTTTTT	CASRFSPENTGELFF
.	TRBV5-1	13	.	TRBJ1-1	TGCGCCAGCAGCGTAGAAAGTGTCACTGAAGCTTTCTTT	CASSVESVTEAFF
.	TRBV6-1	10	once	TRBJ2-7	TGTGCCGTCCAGTCCTACGAGCAGTACTTC	CAVQSYEQYF
.	TRBV13	12	.	TRBJ1-5	TGTGCCAGCAGCTTTAGCAATCAGCCCCAGCATTTT	CASSFSNQPQHF
.	TRBV29-1	13	.	TRBJ1-1	TGCAGCGTCATGTCCTCTCTGAACACTGAAGCTTTCTTT	CSVMSSLNTEAFF
TRBD1	TRBV29-1	11	.	TRBJ1-2	TGCAGCACAAGGGACAGCTATGGCTACACCTTC	CSTRDSYGYTF
TRBD2	TRBV7-9	17	.	TRBJ2-3	TGTGCCAGCAGCGCAATAGGTAGCGGGAGGAGAAGGGATACGCAGTATTTT	CASSAIGSGRRRDTQYF
.	TRBV18	12	.	TRBJ2-2	TGTGCCAGCTCGGGAGGTACCGGGGAGCTGTTTTTT	CASSGGTGELFF
.	TRBV7-9	11	.	TRBJ1-1	TGTGCCAGCAGCCTGGGACCAGGGGCTTTCTTT	CASSLGPGAFF
.	TRBV21-1	16	.	TRBJ2-4	TGTGCCAGCAGATTCAGGGACGGATGGGCCAAAAACATTCAGTACTTC	CASRFRDGWAKNIQYF
.	TRBV30	15	.	TRBJ2-7	TGTGCCTGGAGTGTACTGTCAGACGGGAAATCCGAGCAGTACTTC	CAWSVLSDGKSEQYF
.	TRBV19	17	.	TRBJ1-3	TGTGCCAGTAGTACCAGGCCGCCGGGTAGCTCTGGAAACACCATATATTTT	CASSTRPPGSSGNTIYF
.	TRBV11-2	14	.	TRBJ1-6	TGTGCCAGCACCCTCGGGTCAGGGAATTCACCCCTCCACTTT	CASTLGSGNSPLHF
TRBD2	TRBV5-1	14	.	TRBJ2-5	TGCGCCAGCAGCTTGGCCGCGGGAGAAGAGACCCAGTACTTC	CASSLAAGEETQYF
TRBD1	TRBV9	15	.	TRBJ1-2	TGTGCCAGCAGCGTCACGACAGGGAAATCCTATGGCTACACCTTC	CASSVTTGKSYGYTF
.	TRBV4-1	15	few	TRBJ2-2	TGCGCCAGCAGCCAAGATTGGCGATCCACCGGGGAGCTGTTTTTT	CASSQDWRSTGELFF
TRBD1	TRBV30	15	.	TRBJ1-6	TGTGCCTGGAGTAATCAGGCCAGGGGGCCTTCACCCCTCCACTTT	CAWSNQARGPSPLHF
.	TRBV6-1	17	.	TRBJ1-3	TGTGCCAGCAGTGAAGCGCATGGGGGTTCCTCTGGAAACACCATATATTTT	CASSEAHGGSSGNTIYF